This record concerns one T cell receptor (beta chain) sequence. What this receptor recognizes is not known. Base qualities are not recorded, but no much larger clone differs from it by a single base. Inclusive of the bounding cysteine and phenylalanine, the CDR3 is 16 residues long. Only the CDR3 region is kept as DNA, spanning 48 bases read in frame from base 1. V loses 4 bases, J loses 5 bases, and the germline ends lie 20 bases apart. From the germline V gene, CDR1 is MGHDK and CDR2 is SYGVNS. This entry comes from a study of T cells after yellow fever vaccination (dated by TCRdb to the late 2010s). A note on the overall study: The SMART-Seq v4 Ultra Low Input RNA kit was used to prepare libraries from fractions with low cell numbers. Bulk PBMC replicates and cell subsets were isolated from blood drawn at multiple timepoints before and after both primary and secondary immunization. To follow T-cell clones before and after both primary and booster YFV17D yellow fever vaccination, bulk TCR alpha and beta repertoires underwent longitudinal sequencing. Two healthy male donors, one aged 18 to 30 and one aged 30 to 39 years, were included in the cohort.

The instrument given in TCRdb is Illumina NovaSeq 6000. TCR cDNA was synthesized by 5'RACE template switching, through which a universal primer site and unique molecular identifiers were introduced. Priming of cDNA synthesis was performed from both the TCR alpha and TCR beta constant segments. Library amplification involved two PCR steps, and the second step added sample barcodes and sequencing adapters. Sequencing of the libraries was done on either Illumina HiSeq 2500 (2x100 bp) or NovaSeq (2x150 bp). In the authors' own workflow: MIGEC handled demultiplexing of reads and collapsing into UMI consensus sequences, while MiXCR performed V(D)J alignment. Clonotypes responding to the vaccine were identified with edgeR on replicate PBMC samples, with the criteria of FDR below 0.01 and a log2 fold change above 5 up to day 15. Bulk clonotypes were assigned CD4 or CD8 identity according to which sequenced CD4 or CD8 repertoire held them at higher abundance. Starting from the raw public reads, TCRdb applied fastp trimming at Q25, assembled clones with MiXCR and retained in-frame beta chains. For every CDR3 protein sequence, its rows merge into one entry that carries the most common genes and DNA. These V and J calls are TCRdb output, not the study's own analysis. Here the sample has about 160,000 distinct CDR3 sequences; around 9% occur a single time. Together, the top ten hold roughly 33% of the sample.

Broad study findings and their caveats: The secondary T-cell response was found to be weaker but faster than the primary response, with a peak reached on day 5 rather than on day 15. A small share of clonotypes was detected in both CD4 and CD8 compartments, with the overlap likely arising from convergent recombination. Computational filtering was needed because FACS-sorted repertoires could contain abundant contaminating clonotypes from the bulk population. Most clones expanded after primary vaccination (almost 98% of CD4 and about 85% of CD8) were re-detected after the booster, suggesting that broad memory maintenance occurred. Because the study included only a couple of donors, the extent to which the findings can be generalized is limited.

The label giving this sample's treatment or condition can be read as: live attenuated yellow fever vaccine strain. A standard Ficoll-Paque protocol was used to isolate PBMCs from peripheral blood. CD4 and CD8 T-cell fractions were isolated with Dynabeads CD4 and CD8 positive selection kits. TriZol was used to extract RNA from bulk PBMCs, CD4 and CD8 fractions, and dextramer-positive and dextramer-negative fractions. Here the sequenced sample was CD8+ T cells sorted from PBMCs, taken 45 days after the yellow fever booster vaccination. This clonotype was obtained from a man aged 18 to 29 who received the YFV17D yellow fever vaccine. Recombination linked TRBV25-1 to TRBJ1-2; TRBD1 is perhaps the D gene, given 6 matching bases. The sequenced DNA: TGTGCCAGCAGTGGGTTGGCCTCGGGAGGGGGTTATGGCTACACCTTC. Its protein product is CASSGLASGGGYGYTF.